The 27 T cell receptor beta chains listed next were all sequenced from one sample in a study of regulatory T cells in long-lasting Graves disease (dated by TCRdb to 2020 to 2022). Libraries came from multiplex PCR. Instrument on record: Illumina HiSeq 4000. To build TCR beta libraries, CDR3 regions were amplified by Arm-PCR using iRepertoire HTBI primers. Using fastp at Q25 and MiXCR, TCRdb reprocessed the public reads and kept productive beta chains. Here each entry gathers all rows of one CDR3 protein and keeps the most common genes and DNA. In all, the sample holds hundreds of thousands of distinct CDR3 sequences, and 16% of those were seen once. About 18% of the sample belongs to the ten largest clones. Per the publication, the time point label means: newly diagnosed GD, antithyroid drugs for less than 3 months. RNA was extracted from PBMCs in TRIzol for both TCR sequencing and RNA sequencing.

These data were also filed under a second study, of T cells in Graves' hyperthyroidism and ophthalmopathy.

The input for sequencing was peripheral blood mononuclear cells (PBMCs), taken at new diagnosis, from a patient treated with antithyroid drugs. The receptors come from a woman aged 25 to 39 with Graves disease. Donor details come from another sample of the same person, matched by shared clones.

This clonotype has a count of ten or more. Here the CDR3 DNA reads TGTGCCAGCAGCACAGGGTTCGACGAAAAACTGTTTTTT. Translated, it gives CASSTGFDEKLFF. The genes are TRBV3-1 and TRBJ1-4; the D gene is possibly TRBD1 (6 bases). The length of the CDR3 is 13 residues. Trimming took 5 bases from V and 8 from J, leaving 12 bases between them. Germline V lookup: CDR1 LGHDT, CDR2 YNNKEL (reference sequence). Full variable domain (outside the CDR3, taken from reference TRBV3-1 and TRBJ1-4): DTAVSQTPKYLVTQMGNDKSIKCEQNLGHDTMYWYKQDSKKFLKIMFSYNNKELIINETVPNRFSPKSPDKAHLNLHINSLELGDSAVYFCASSTGFDEKLFFGSGTQLSVL.

The gene calls are TRBV6-5 and TRBJ1-2; D might be TRBD1 (6 bases). The CDR3 extends over 16 amino acids. Trimming removed 0 bases from V and 3 bases from J, with 14 bases in between. CDR1 MNHEY and CDR2 SVGAGI come from the germline V gene. For the CDR3, the DNA is TGTGCCAGCAGTTACTCGAGTGGGGGCTATCACTATGGCTACACCTTC. Protein sequence: CASSYSSGGYHYGYTF.

This clonotype was counted a few times. The chain recombines TRBV29-1 with TRBJ2-7, with TRBD2 as a possible D gene (7 bases). CDR1 and CDR2 (germline): SQVTM, ANQGSEA. This CDR3 has 16 amino acids. The ends were cut back, 4 bases at V and 1 base at J, with 20 bases in the middle. CDR3 residues: CSVGEGGGLSSYEQYF. CDR3 nucleotide sequence: TGCAGCGTTGGGGAAGGGGGGGGGCTCTCGTCCTACGAGCAGTACTTC.

V and J are TRBV6-5 and TRBJ2-4; 8 bases align to TRBD2. J was trimmed by 1 base and V by 0 bases; bases with no gene match: 11. CDR1 is MNHEY, CDR2 SVGAGI, per germline. The CDR3 has 19 residues. CDR3 sequence reads: CASSYSGRGPLAAKNIQYF. As DNA, the CDR3 is TGTGCCAGCAGTTACTCCGGGAGGGGTCCCCTCGCGGCCAAAAACATTCAGTACTTC.

This clonotype was found many times. The gene calls are TRBV6-1 and TRBJ2-5; 7 positions agree with TRBD1. Germline V gene data show CDR1 as MNHNS and CDR2 as SASEGT. Unmatched junction bases numbered 12, after V lost 7 bases and J lost 1 base. The CDR3 has 16 residues. CDR3 protein: CASKNQGVVFQETQYF. The CDR3 DNA is TGTGCCAGCAAGAATCAGGGGGTTGTGTTCCAAGAGACCCAGTACTTC.

This clonotype was seen many times. CDR3 loop: CASSADRGYGYTF. CDR3 DNA sequence: TGTGCCAGCAGCGCCGACAGGGGGTATGGCTACACCTTC. This chain links TRBV19 with TRBJ1-2; 9 nucleotides agree with TRBD1. Unmatched junction bases numbered 7, after V lost 9 bases and J lost 5 bases. The CDR3 contains 13 residues. Germline V CDR1 and CDR2: LNHDA, SQIVND (reference sequence).

In the case of this clonotype: This may be a read error: a much more frequent sequence differs by one nucleotide. The chain carries TRBV9 and TRBJ2-1, with 13 bases identical to TRBD2. Germline CDR1 SGDLS, CDR2 YYNGEE. The CDR3 spans 18 residues. V was clipped by 4 bases and J by 2 bases; unmatched bases: 9. The CDR3 reads CASSQTPGLAGPYNEQFF. The CDR3 DNA reads TGTGCCAGCAGCCAGACCCCGGGACTAGCGGGACCCTACAATGAGCAGTTCTTC.

This clonotype was counted ten times or more. The chain recombines TRBV27 with TRBJ1-5; TRBD1 is a possible D gene (5 bases). V dropped 3 bases and J dropped 10 bases, with 10 bases sitting between them. Germline V CDR1 and CDR2: MNHEY, SMNVEV (reference sequence). This CDR3 region has 12 residues. For the CDR3, the DNA is TGTGCCAGCAGTTTCGTCCAGGGACCCCAGCATTTT. Protein: CASSFVQGPQHF.

At least ten counts were recorded for this clonotype. DNA of the CDR3: TGTGCCAGCAGTGACCTGGTCGATACGCAGTATTTT. Its protein is CASSDLVDTQYF. V gene TRBV6-1 combines with J gene TRBJ2-3; D gene unclear. Per germline, CDR1 MNHNS and CDR2 SASEGT. V lost 3 bases and J lost 6, with 7 bases in between. This CDR3 has 12 residues.

This clonotype showed up just once. The chain recombines TRBV20-1 with TRBJ1-1, with a possible D match to TRBD1 (5 bases). The CDR3 length is 11 residues. V was cut by 3 bases and J by 7 bases, with 9 bases left in between. Germline CDR1 reads DFQATT; CDR2 reads SNEGSKA (reference sequence). The DNA for the CDR3 is TGCAGTGCTAGCCGACAGCTTGAAGCTTTCTTT. This translates into CSASRQLEAFF.

This clonotype has a handful of counts. V and J are TRBV27 and TRBJ1-6; D is unresolved. The V end was cut by 8 bases, the J end by 5 bases, with 10 bases between. This CDR3 comprises 13 residues. Germline CDR1 MNHEY, CDR2 SMNVEV (reference sequence). CDR3 sequence: CASSRRDNSPLHF. The CDR3 nucleotides are TGTGCCAGCTCCCGTCGGGATAATTCACCCCTCCACTTT.

This clonotype has ten or more counts. The chain is built from TRBV7-9 and TRBJ2-1; D not certain. CDR3 length: 14 residues. Trimming pared 1 base from V and 8 bases from J, leaving 12 bases between. In germline, CDR1 is SEHNR, CDR2 FQNEAQ (reference sequence). CDR3 bases: TGTGCCAGCAGCTTAGTGGGGTTTCTCGATGAGCAGTTCTTC. Translation gives CASSLVGFLDEQFF.

This clonotype was detected ten times or more. The V gene is TRBV11-3, the J gene TRBJ2-5; 9 nucleotides align to TRBD1. The length of the CDR3 is 15 residues. Germline lookup yields CDR1 SGHNT and CDR2 YENEEA. Losses at the gene ends were 6 bases for V and 5 bases for J; bases not matched to a gene: 10. CDR3 nucleotides: TGTGCCAGCAGTCCTACAGGGGGCTCTTGGGAGACCCAGTACTTC. This sequence encodes CASSPTGGSWETQYF.

The rearrangement joins TRBV20-1 to TRBJ2-1; TRBD2 matches 10 bases. The DNA end is more similar to TRBJ2-7, so the J call may be wrong. Germline CDR1 is DFQATT and CDR2 is SNEGSKA (reference sequence). This CDR3 has 18 residues. CDR3 sequence (DNA): TGCAGTGCTAGAGGCCCACCTTGGAGCGGGAGGGCCTCTTACGAGCAGTACTTC. This gives the protein CSARGPPWSGRASYEQYF.

This clonotype came up many times. CDR3 coding DNA: TGTGCCAGCAGTGAAACGGAAGAGACCCAGTACTTC. Its translation is CASSETEETQYF. This chain links TRBV2 with TRBJ2-5; D gene ambiguous. CDR3 length: 12 amino acids. The V end was cut by 2 bases, the J end by 3 bases, with 4 bases between. The germline gives CDR1 SNHLY, CDR2 FYNNEI.

In regard to this clonotype: A read error may produce the germline difference seen at one junction end. The rearrangement uses TRBV7-7 and TRBJ2-1, with D perhaps TRBD2 (6 bases). CDR3 length: 16 residues. Germline loops: CDR1 SSHAT, CDR2 FNYEAQ (reference sequence). The CDR3 protein is CASSLEHGSSYNEQFF. As DNA, the CDR3 is TGTGCTAGCAGCTTAGAGCACGGGAGCTCCTACAATGAGCAGTTCTTC. Looking up the rest from reference TRBV7-7 and TRBJ2-1 gives the full variable domain: GAGVSQSPRYKVTKRGQDVTLRCDPISSHATLYWYQQALGQGPEFLTYFNYEAQPDKSGLPSDRFSAERPEGSISTLTIQRTEQRDSAMYRCASSLEHGSSYNEQFFGPGTRLTVL.

This clonotype was counted a few times. CDR3 protein: CAWSVSLLGPGGLGTQYF. In DNA, the CDR3 is TGTGCCTGGAGTGTCTCTCTTCTTGGACCGGGAGGGCTTGGGACCCAGTACTTC. The genes are TRBV30 and TRBJ2-5, with 8 positions matching TRBD2. The CDR3 runs to 18 residues. The V and J ends lost 0 bases and 7 bases, in that order; junction bases with no gene match: 19. Germline CDR1 reads GTSNPN; CDR2 reads SVGIG (reference sequence).

At least ten counts were recorded for this clonotype. The chain is built from TRBV12-3 or TRBV12-4 and TRBJ2-7, with no clear D. Trimming pared 6 bases from V and 0 bases from J, leaving 12 bases between. The CDR3 length is 14 residues. The chain's CDR3 is CASRTTESSYEQYF. For the CDR3, the DNA is TGTGCCAGCAGGACGACCGAAAGCTCCTACGAGCAGTACTTC.

The CDR3 here is CASGRNLNTGELFF. In nucleotides, the CDR3 is TGTGCCAGCGGGAGGAACCTGAACACCGGGGAGCTGTTTTTT. The J gene is TRBJ2-2, the V gene TRBV2; D may be TRBD2 (6 bases). The CDR3 loop spans 14 amino acids. Germline lookup yields CDR1 SNHLY and CDR2 FYNNEI. The germline V and J ends were trimmed by 8 bases and 1 base, with 11 bases remaining between them. Full variable domain (remainder filled in from reference TRBV2 and TRBJ2-2): EPEVTQTPSHQVTQMGQEVILRCVPISNHLYFYWYRQILGQKVEFLVSFYNNEISEKSEIFDDQFSVERPDGSNFTLKIRSTKLEDSAMYFCASGRNLNTGELFFGEGSRLTVL.

This clonotype appeared a few times. The J gene is TRBJ1-4, the V gene TRBV5-5, with D possibly matching TRBD1 (5 bases). This CDR3 region has 17 residues. V lost 0 bases and J 0 bases, leaving 12 bases between the germline ends. Germline V lookup: CDR1 SGHKS, CDR2 YYEKEE (reference sequence). CDR3 sequence (DNA): TGTGCCAGCAGCTTGGGGGACGACTCGTCAACTAATGAAAAACTGTTTTTT. Protein sequence: CASSLGDDSSTNEKLFF.

This clonotype was detected many times. This chain connects TRBV19 to TRBJ1-1, with D unclear. Trimming stripped 3 bases from V and 10 bases from J, with 18 bases between. The length of the CDR3 is 14 residues. The germline V gene has CDR1 LNHDA and CDR2 SQIVND (reference sequence). CDR3 DNA sequence: TGTGCCAGTAGTATGATGGGGAGAGCGGAAGGAGCTTTCTTT. As protein: CASSMMGRAEGAFF.

This clonotype came up many times. The chain has TRBV12-3 or TRBV12-4 and TRBJ1-1; D unclear. The CDR3 has 11 residues. V was trimmed by 5 bases and J by 4 bases, leaving 5 bases between them. CDR3 bases: TGTGCCAGCAGTGGTACCACTGAAGCTTTCTTT. Its translation is CASSGTTEAFF.

This clonotype was seen once. This chain uses TRBV4-1 with TRBJ2-5, with 8 bases identical to TRBD2. The germline V gene encodes CDR1 MGHRA and CDR2 YSYEKL. V was clipped by 0 bases and J by 2 bases; unmatched bases: 8. The CDR3 consists of 17 residues. The CDR3 loop reads CASSQEWGLGGQETQYF. The CDR3 DNA follows: TGCGCCAGCAGCCAAGAATGGGGACTAGGGGGACAAGAGACCCAGTACTTC.

This clonotype was counted ten times or more. This rearrangement joins TRBV3-1 to TRBJ2-1; no clear D. There are 11 residues in the CDR3. Looked up from germline, CDR1 is LGHDT and CDR2 is YNNKEL (reference sequence). The V end lost 4 bases, the J end lost 8 bases, and 6 bases lay between the germline ends. CDR3 coding DNA: TGTGCCAGCAGCCGATACGATGAGCAGTTCTTC. Translating gives CASSRYDEQFF.

This clonotype was detected many times. This rearrangement joins TRBV28 to TRBJ1-6, with a weak D call TRBD1 (5 bases). Per germline, CDR1 MDHEN and CDR2 SYDVKM. The CDR3 runs 17 residues. Trimming pared 8 bases from V and 0 bases from J, leaving 17 bases between. Here the CDR3 reads CASLPLTDSSYNSPLHF. The CDR3 region has the DNA TGTGCCAGCCTTCCACTGACAGATAGCTCCTATAATTCACCCCTCCACTTT.

This clonotype was counted ten times or more. The V and J genes are TRBV3-1 and TRBJ2-2, with D unclear. This CDR3 comprises 14 residues. Germline CDR1 reads LGHDT; CDR2 reads YNNKEL (reference sequence). Trimming removed 1 base from V and 4 bases from J, with 7 bases in between. The CDR3 bases are TGTGCCAGCAGCCAAGGGCTAAGCACCGGGGAGCTGTTTTTT. It specifies CASSQGLSTGELFF.

V usage is TRBV28 and J usage is TRBJ1-1, with 9 bases that match TRBD1. The CDR3 has 13 residues. J was trimmed by 9 bases and V by 3 bases; bases with no gene match: 5. The germline gives CDR1 MDHEN, CDR2 SYDVKM. In DNA form, the CDR3 reads TGTGCCAGCAGTTTGGCGGGACAGGGTCAAGCTTTCTTT. It specifies CASSLAGQGQAFF.